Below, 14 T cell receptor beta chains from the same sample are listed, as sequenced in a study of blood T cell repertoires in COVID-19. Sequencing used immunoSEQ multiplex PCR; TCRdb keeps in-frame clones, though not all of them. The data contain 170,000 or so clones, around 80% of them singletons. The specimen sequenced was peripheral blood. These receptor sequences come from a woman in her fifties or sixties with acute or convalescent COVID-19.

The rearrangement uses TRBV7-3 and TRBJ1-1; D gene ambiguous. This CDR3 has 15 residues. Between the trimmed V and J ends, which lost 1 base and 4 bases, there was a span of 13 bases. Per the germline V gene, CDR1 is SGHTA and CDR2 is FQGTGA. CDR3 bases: TGTGCCAGCAGCTTAAGTCCGCAGGCGGGCACTGAAGCTTTCTTT. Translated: CASSLSPQAGTEAFF.

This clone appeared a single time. This CDR3 reads CASSNPRDSSGYTF. CDR3 DNA sequence: TGTGCCAGCAGTAACCCACGGGACAGTAGTGGCTACACCTTC. This sequence joins TRBV27 and TRBJ1-2, with 7 positions matching TRBD1. Germline CDR1 and CDR2: MNHEY and SMNVEV (reference sequence). J gave up 7 bases and V 5 bases, and 10 bases lay outside the gene matches. This CDR3 comprises 14 residues.

CDR3 bases: TGTGCCAGCAGCCCGACCCAGGGTATTGGAAACACCATATATTTT. It yields the protein CASSPTQGIGNTIYF. The V and J genes are TRBV7-2 and TRBJ1-3; TRBD1 might be the D (5 bases). The CDR3 is 15 residues long. Deletions cut 5 bases from V and 3 bases from J, with 14 bases between. Per germline, CDR1 SGHTA and CDR2 FQGNSA. Together with reference TRBV7-2 and TRBJ1-3, the CDR3 gives the full variable domain: GAGVSQSPSNKVTEKGKDVELRCDPISGHTALYWYRQSLGQGLEFLIYFQGNSAPDKSGLPSDRFSAERTGGSVSTLTIQRTQQEDSAVYLCASSPTQGIGNTIYFGEGSWLTVV.

The CDR3 sequence: CASSYSGYDTEAFF. CDR3 bases: TGTGCCAGCAGTTACTCCGGTTATGACACTGAAGCTTTCTTT. The chain couples TRBV6-2 or TRBV6-3 to TRBJ1-1; D gene ambiguous. Trimming took off 0 bases at V and 3 bases at J, with 8 bases between the two ends. Germline loops: CDR1 MNHEY, CDR2 SVGEGT. The CDR3 totals 14 residues.

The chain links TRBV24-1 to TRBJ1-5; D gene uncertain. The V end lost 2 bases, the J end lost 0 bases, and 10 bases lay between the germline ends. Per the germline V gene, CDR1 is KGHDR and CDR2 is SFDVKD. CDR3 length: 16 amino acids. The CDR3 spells CATSDSHRFSNQPQHF. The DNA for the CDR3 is TGTGCCACCAGTGATTCCCACAGATTTAGCAATCAGCCCCAGCATTTT.

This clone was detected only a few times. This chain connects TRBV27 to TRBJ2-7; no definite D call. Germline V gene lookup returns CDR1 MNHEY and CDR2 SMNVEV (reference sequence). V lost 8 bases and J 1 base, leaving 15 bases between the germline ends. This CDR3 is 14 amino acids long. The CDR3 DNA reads TGTGCCAGCGGAAAGACAAGGCTTTCCTACGAGCAGTACTTC. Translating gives CASGKTRLSYEQYF.

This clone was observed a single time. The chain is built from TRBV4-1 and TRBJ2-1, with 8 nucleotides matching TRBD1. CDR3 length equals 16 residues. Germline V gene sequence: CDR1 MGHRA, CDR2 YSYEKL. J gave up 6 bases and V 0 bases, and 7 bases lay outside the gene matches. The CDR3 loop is CASSQDWTGTFNEQFF. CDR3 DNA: TGCGCCAGCAGCCAAGATTGGACAGGGACCTTCAATGAGCAGTTCTTC.

The CDR3 nucleotides read TGTGCCAGCAGCACACAGGGTACCGAGCAGTACTTC. This sequence encodes CASSTQGTEQYF. The chain combines TRBV7-9 with TRBJ2-7, with D possibly TRBD1 on 6 matching bases. Per the germline V gene, CDR1 is SEHNR and CDR2 is FQNEAQ (reference sequence). CDR3 length equals 12 residues. Trimming took 5 bases from V and 6 from J, leaving 11 bases between them.

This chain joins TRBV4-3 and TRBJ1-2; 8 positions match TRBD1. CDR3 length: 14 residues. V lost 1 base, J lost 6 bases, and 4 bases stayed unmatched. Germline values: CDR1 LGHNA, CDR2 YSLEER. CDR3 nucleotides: TGCGCCAGCAGCCAAGGGACAGGGAGGGATGGCTACACCTTC. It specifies CASSQGTGRDGYTF.

Written as DNA, the CDR3 is TGTGCCTGGACTCCAGGGGACGAGCAGTACTTC. Residues: CAWTPGDEQYF. The chain employs TRBV30 and TRBJ2-7, with D tentatively TRBD1 (6 bases). Germline lookup yields CDR1 GTSNPN and CDR2 SVGIG (reference sequence). Trimming pared 4 bases from V and 5 bases from J, leaving 9 bases between. This CDR3 has 11 residues.

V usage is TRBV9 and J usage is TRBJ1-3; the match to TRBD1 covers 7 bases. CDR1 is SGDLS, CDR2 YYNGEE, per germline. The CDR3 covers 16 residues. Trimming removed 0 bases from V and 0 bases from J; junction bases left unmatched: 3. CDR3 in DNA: TGTGCCAGCAGCGTAGGAGGGGGCCCCTCTGGAAACACCATATATTTT. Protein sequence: CASSVGGGPSGNTIYF.

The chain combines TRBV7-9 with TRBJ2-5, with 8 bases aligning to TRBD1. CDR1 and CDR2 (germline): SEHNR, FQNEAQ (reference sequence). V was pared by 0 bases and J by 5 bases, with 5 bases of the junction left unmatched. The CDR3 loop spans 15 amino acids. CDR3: CASSLASGGRETQYF. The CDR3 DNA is TGTGCCAGCAGCTTAGCGTCAGGGGGCCGGGAGACCCAGTACTTC.

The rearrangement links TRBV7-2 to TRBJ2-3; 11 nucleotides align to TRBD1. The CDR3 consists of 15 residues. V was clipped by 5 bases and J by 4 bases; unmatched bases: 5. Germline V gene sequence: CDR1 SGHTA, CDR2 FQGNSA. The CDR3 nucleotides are TGTGCCAGCAGCAAGGACAGGGGGCGCTCAGATACGCAGTATTTT. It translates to CASSKDRGRSDTQYF.

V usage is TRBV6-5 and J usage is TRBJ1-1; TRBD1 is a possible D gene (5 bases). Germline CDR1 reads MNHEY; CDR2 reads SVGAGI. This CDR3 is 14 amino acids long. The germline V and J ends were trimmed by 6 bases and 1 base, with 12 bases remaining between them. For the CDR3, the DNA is TGTGCCAGCAGCCCAGTGGGGGGGAACACTGAAGCTTTCTTT. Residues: CASSPVGGNTEAFF.